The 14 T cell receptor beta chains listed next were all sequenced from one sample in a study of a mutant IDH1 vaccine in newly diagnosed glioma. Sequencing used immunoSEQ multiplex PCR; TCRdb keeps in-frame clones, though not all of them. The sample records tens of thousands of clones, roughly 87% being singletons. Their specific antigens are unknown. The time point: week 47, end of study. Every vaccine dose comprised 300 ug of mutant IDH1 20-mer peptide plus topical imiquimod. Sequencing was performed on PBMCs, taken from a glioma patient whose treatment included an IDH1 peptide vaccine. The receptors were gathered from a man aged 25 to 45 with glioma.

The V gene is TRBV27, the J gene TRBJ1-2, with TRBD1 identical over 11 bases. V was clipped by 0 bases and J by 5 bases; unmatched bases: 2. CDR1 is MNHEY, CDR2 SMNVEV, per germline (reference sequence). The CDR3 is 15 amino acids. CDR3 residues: CASSLSGDRGYGYTF. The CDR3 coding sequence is TGTGCCAGCAGTTTATCGGGGGACAGGGGGTATGGCTACACCTTC.

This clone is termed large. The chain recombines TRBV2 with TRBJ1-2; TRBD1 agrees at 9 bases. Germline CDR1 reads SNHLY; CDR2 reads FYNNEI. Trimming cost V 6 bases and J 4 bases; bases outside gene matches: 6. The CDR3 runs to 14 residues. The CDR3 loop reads CASSEQGALYGYTF. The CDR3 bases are TGTGCCAGCAGCGAACAGGGGGCCCTCTATGGCTACACCTTC.

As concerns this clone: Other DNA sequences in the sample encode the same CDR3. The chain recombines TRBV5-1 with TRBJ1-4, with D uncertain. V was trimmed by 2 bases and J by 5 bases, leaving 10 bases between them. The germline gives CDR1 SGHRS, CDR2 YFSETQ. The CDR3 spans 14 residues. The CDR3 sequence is CASSLTTGNEKLFF. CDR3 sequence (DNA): TGCGCCAGCAGCTTAACCACCGGGAATGAAAAACTGTTTTTT.

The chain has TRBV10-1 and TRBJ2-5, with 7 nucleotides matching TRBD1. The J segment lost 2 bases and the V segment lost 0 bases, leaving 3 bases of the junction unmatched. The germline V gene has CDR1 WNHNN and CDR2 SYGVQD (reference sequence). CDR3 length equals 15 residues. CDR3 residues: CASSESSRGQETQYF. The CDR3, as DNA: TGCGCCAGCAGTGAGTCGAGCAGGGGGCAAGAGACCCAGTACTTC.

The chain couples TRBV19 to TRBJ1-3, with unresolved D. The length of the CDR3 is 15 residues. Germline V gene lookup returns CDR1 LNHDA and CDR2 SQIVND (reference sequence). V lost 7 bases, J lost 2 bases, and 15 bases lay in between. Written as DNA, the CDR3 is TGTGCCAGTACCAACTTCCCGGGGACTGGAAACACCATATATTTT. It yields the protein CASTNFPGTGNTIYF.

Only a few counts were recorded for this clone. In DNA form, the CDR3 reads TGTGCCTGGAACCTCTCCCCAACGGGACAAGAGGACACTGAAGCTTTCTTT. Translating gives CAWNLSPTGQEDTEAFF. The rearrangement links TRBV30 to TRBJ1-1; possible D gene TRBD1, 6 bases. Germline V gene sequence: CDR1 GTSNPN, CDR2 SVGIG (reference sequence). The CDR3 covers 17 residues. Trimming removed 4 bases at V and 3 bases at J, with 24 bases between.

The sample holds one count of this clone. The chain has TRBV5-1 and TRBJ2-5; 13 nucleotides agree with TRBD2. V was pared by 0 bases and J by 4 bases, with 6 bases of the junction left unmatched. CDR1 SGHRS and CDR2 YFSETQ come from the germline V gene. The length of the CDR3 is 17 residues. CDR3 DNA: TGCGCCAGCAGCTTGGGATGGGGACTAGCGGGGACAGAGACCCAGTACTTC. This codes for CASSLGWGLAGTETQYF.

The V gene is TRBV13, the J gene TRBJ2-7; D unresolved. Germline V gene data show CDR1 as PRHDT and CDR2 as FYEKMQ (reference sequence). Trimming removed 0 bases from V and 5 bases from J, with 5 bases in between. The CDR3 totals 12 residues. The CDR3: CASSLGPDEQYF. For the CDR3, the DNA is TGTGCCAGCAGCTTAGGCCCGGACGAGCAGTACTTC.

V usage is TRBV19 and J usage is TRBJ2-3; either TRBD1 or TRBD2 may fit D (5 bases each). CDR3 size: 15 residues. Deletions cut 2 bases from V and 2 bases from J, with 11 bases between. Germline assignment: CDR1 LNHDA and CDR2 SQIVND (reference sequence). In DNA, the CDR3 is TGTGCCAGTAGTATACGGGGCTCAGCCACAGATACGCAGTATTTT. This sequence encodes CASSIRGSATDTQYF.

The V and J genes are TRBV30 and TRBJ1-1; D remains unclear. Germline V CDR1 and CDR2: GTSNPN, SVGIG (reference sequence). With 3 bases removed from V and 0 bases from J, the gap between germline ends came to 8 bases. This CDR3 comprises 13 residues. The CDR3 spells CAWREAVNTEAFF. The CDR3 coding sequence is TGTGCCTGGAGGGAGGCAGTGAACACTGAAGCTTTCTTT.

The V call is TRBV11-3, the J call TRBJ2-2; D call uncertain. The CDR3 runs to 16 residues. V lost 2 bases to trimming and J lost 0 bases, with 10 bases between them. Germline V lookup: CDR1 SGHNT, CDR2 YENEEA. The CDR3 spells CASSLSLITNTGELFF. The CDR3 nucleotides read TGTGCCAGCAGCTTAAGTCTTATAACGAACACCGGGGAGCTGTTTTTT.

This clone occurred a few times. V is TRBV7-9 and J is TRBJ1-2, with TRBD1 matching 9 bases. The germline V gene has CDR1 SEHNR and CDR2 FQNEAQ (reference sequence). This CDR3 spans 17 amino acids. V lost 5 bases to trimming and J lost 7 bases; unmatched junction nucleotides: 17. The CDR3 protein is CASSRQNLGTGLGGYTF. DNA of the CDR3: TGTGCCAGCAGCCGTCAGAACCTCGGGACAGGGTTGGGTGGCTACACCTTC.

The CDR3 DNA is TGTGCCAGCGGGGCGTACCAAGAGACCCAGTACTTC. As protein: CASGAYQETQYF. The rearrangement links TRBV7-8 to TRBJ2-5, with D possibly being TRBD1 (5 bases). The V end lost 8 bases, the J end lost 0 bases, and 7 bases lay between the germline ends. CDR3 size: 12 residues. From germline, CDR1 is SGHVS and CDR2 FQNEAQ.

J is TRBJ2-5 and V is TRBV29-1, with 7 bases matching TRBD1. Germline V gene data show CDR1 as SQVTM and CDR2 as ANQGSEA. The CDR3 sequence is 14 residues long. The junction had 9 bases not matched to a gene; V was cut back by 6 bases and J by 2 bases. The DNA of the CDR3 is TGCAGCGTACCCTGGACAGGCCCGCAAGAGACCCAGTACTTC. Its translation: CSVPWTGPQETQYF.